Sequencing of this TCR beta chain was carried out in a study of T-cell memory formation after mild COVID-19. TCRdb itself ran the 5' RACE reads through MiXCR, one entry per CDR3 protein. The sample comprises around 510,000 distinct CDR3 sequences, less than 25% of which are singletons, and about 8.2% rests with the top ten. This clonotype was picked up a small number of times. Trimming pared 2 bases from V and 7 bases from J, leaving 15 bases between. Looked up from germline, CDR1 is MNHEY and CDR2 is SVGEGT. The CDR3 runs to 14 residues. This clonotype originated in an adult woman who had mild COVID-19 (a few samples of this study predate the infection). Cell type and time point are not known. The rearrangement joins TRBV6-2 or TRBV6-3 to TRBJ2-7; D could derive from TRBD1 or TRBD2 (6 bases each). Sample: PBMCs or a T cell subset sorted from them (not recorded which). The CDR3 bases are TGTGCCAGCAGTTACACCCGGGGGCGTTGGGAGCAGTACTTC. Amino acid sequence: CASSYTRGRWEQYF.